These 20 T cell receptor beta chains were all obtained from the same sample, sequenced in a study of early T cells in non-severe SARS-CoV-2 infection (dated by TCRdb to about 2021). The method behind the library was 5' RACE. The sequencer was a NextSeq 500. TCRdb reworked the public reads: Q25 trimming with fastp, MiXCR clone assembly, productive beta chains retained. Under each unique CDR3 protein, matching rows form one entry showing the most common genes and DNA. The sample contains over 70,000 distinct CDR3 sequences, approximately 15% of them found a single time. 6.5% to 8.5% of the sample is in the top ten clones. Sequencing used whole blood. These TCRs come from an adult who was a healthcare worker with PCR-confirmed SARS-CoV-2 infection or an uninfected control (not recorded which).

The chain uses TRBV28 and TRBJ2-5; 9 bases are a match to TRBD1. CDR1 MDHEN and CDR2 SYDVKM come from the germline V gene. There are 15 residues in the CDR3. After removal of 0 bases from V and 5 bases from J, the junction contained 4 bases not matched to a gene. CDR3 residues: CASSLWGQGGETQYF. In DNA form, the CDR3 reads TGTGCCAGCAGTTTATGGGGACAGGGAGGCGAGACCCAGTACTTC.

This clonotype has a handful of counts. The chain joins TRBV30 to TRBJ2-7; D is undetermined. Between the trimmed V and J ends, which lost 0 bases and 2 bases, there was a span of 8 bases. Germline V gene sequence: CDR1 GTSNPN, CDR2 SVGIG (reference sequence). The CDR3 has 13 residues. The CDR3 bases are TGTGCCTGGAGTGTCGGTGGTCCCTACGAGCAGTACTTC. Its protein product is CAWSVGGPYEQYF. Using reference TRBV30 and TRBJ2-7 for the parts outside the CDR3, the full variable domain is SQTIHQWPATLVQPVGSPLSLECTVEGTSNPNLYWYRQAAGRGLQLLFYSVGIGQISSEVPQNLSASRPQDRQFILSSKKLLLSDSGFYLCAWSVGGPYEQYFGPGTRLTVT.

V gene TRBV7-6 combines with J gene TRBJ2-5, with 10 bases fitting TRBD1. The trim removed 4 bases at V and 1 base at J, leaving 6 bases unmatched. Germline V gene sequence: CDR1 SGHVS, CDR2 FNYEAQ. This CDR3 spans 16 amino acids. The chain's CDR3 is CASSSWGQGSQETQYF. DNA of the CDR3: TGTGCCAGCAGCTCTTGGGGACAGGGGAGCCAAGAGACCCAGTACTTC.

This clonotype was counted many times. The chain links TRBV12-3 or TRBV12-4 to TRBJ2-2, with 13 bases identical to TRBD2. Trimming removed 8 bases from V and 8 bases from J; junction bases left unmatched: 8. The CDR3 has 15 residues. CDR3 in DNA: TGTGCCAGCGAACTAGCGGGAGGGCCAATAGGGGAGCTGTTTTTT. Encoded protein: CASELAGGPIGELFF.

This clonotype was recorded many times. The V call is TRBV19, the J call TRBJ2-2; tentative D call: TRBD1 (6 bases). This CDR3 has 15 residues. Germline V lookup: CDR1 LNHDA, CDR2 SQIVND (reference sequence). V lost 5 bases and J 1 base, leaving 11 bases between the germline ends. The CDR3 protein is CASSGPGQNTGELFF. Here the CDR3 DNA reads TGTGCCAGTAGTGGACCGGGACAGAACACCGGGGAGCTGTTTTTT. The full variable domain, with the rest looked up from reference TRBV19 and TRBJ2-2, is DGGITQSPKYLFRKEGQNVTLSCEQNLNHDAMYWYRQDPGQGLRLIYYSQIVNDFQKGDIAEGYSVSREKKESFPLTVTSAQKNPTAFYLCASSGPGQNTGELFFGEGSRLTVL.

The J gene is TRBJ2-6, the V gene TRBV27, with D perhaps TRBD1 (5 bases). The CDR3 has 15 amino acids. Trimming pared 3 bases from V and 5 bases from J, leaving 11 bases between. Per germline, CDR1 MNHEY and CDR2 SMNVEV (reference sequence). Here the CDR3 DNA reads TGTGCCAGCAGTTTGGCAGGGAATTGGGCCAACGTCCTGACTTTC. Protein: CASSLAGNWANVLTF.

This chain links TRBV19 with TRBJ1-2, with 8 bases lining up with TRBD1. The CDR3 has 16 amino acids. Trimming at V came to 6 bases and at J to 2 bases, leaving 11 bases not matched to a gene. CDR1 is LNHDA, CDR2 SQIVND, per germline (reference sequence). CDR3 sequence: CASRPGRGRPNYGYTF. CDR3 in DNA: TGTGCCAGTAGACCAGGCAGGGGGCGCCCAAACTATGGCTACACCTTC.

In its sample, this clonotype was seen many times. The V call is TRBV19, the J call TRBJ2-7, with 8 positions matching TRBD2. V was clipped by 6 bases and J by 6 bases; unmatched bases: 7. Germline V gives CDR1 LNHDA, CDR2 SQIVND (reference sequence). The length of the CDR3 is 13 residues. The CDR3 here is CASRRAGVAEQYF. The CDR3 nucleotides read TGTGCCAGTAGAAGAGCGGGAGTAGCCGAGCAGTACTTC.

This clonotype was seen more than once but under ten times. The chain recombines TRBV3-1 with TRBJ2-1; possible D gene TRBD2, 6 bases. Germline assignment: CDR1 LGHDT and CDR2 YNNKEL (reference sequence). Trimming shortened V by 1 base and J by 13 bases, and 11 bases separated the two germline ends. This CDR3 has 12 residues. The CDR3 nucleotides are TGTGCCAGCAGCCAAGTGCGGCGGGAACAGTTCTTC. As protein: CASSQVRREQFF.

About this clonotype itself: A much larger clone lies one base from this, so it may be a read error. The chain is built from TRBV18 and TRBJ1-1; unclear D gene. The CDR3 loop spans 16 amino acids. V was clipped by 0 bases and J by 1 base, with 12 bases between them. Germline-derived CDR1 and CDR2 are KGHSH and LQKENI. In nucleotides, the CDR3 is TGTGCCAGCTCACCACCAAGCAGGCGACGGAACACTGAAGCTTTCTTT. Translated, it gives CASSPPSRRRNTEAFF.

This sequence joins TRBV6-2 or TRBV6-3 and TRBJ2-1; TRBD2 matches 7 bases. The CDR3 totals 14 residues. Trimming at V came to 9 bases and at J to 4 bases, leaving 9 bases not matched to a gene. CDR1 and CDR2 (germline): MNHEY, SVGEGT. The CDR3 nucleotides are TGTGCCAGTACGCTAGCGGTAGATTACAATGAGCAGTTCTTC. Translating gives CASTLAVDYNEQFF.

In this sample, this clonotype turned up a few times. J is TRBJ2-2 and V is TRBV19; TRBD2 is a possible D gene (5 bases). The CDR3 length is 14 residues. The V end lost 1 base, the J end lost 4 bases, and 7 bases lay between the germline ends. From germline, CDR1 is LNHDA and CDR2 SQIVND (reference sequence). CDR3 DNA sequence: TGTGCCAGTAGTATAGGGGGAGTCACCGGGGAGCTGTTTTTT. It translates to CASSIGGVTGELFF.

This clonotype was found many times. For the CDR3, the DNA is TGTGCCAGCACCGAGGGGCCTTACAATCAGCCCCAGCATTTT. As protein: CASTEGPYNQPQHF. The chain recombines TRBV6-1 with TRBJ1-5; D possibly corresponds to TRBD1 (5 bases). CDR1 MNHNS and CDR2 SASEGT come from the germline V gene. The CDR3 is 14 amino acids. V was cut by 7 bases and J by 3 bases, with 13 bases left in between.

The chain couples TRBV11-2 to TRBJ2-5; D gene uncertain. The germline V gene encodes CDR1 SGHAT and CDR2 FQNNGV. The CDR3 covers 11 residues. V lost 5 bases and J lost 5, with 6 bases in between. CDR3 DNA: TGTGCCAGCAGCCGTAGGGAGACCCAGTACTTC. Translated, it gives CASSRRETQYF.

This chain uses TRBV18 with TRBJ1-1; tentatively, D is TRBD1 (6 bases). The CDR3 length is 14 residues. Germline values: CDR1 KGHSH, CDR2 LQKENI. V gave up 5 bases and J gave up 5 bases, with 15 bases separating them. The chain's CDR3 is CASSSGKGGTEAFF. The CDR3 nucleotides are TGTGCCAGCTCATCGGGGAAAGGGGGGACTGAAGCTTTCTTT.

This clonotype occurred many times. The V gene is TRBV18, the J gene TRBJ1-4; D is possibly TRBD1 (5 bases). Germline V gene lookup returns CDR1 KGHSH and CDR2 LQKENI. The CDR3 length is 16 residues. V was clipped by 4 bases and J by 0 bases, with 12 bases between them. The CDR3 nucleotides are TGTGCCAGCTCACGCAGGGACCCTGCAACTAATGAAAAACTGTTTTTT. Translation: CASSRRDPATNEKLFF.

V gene TRBV11-2 combines with J gene TRBJ2-7; TRBD2 matches at 9 bases. The V segment lost 4 bases and the J segment 5 bases; nucleotides outside the gene matches: 12. Germline CDR1 and CDR2: SGHAT and FQNNGV. The CDR3 covers 16 residues. The CDR3 loop reads CASSSNLHSGRNEQYF. The CDR3 coding sequence is TGTGCCAGCAGCTCGAACCTGCATAGCGGGAGAAACGAGCAGTACTTC.

This clonotype turned up a few times. The chain uses TRBV6-2 or TRBV6-3 and TRBJ2-7; 9 bases map to TRBD2. This CDR3 is built from 13 residues. V shed 6 bases, J shed 12 bases, and the junction held 12 bases outside the gene matches. Per the germline V gene, CDR1 is MNHEY and CDR2 is SVGEGT. The CDR3 bases are TGTGCCAGCAGCCAAGGCGGGAGGGCGGCGGGGTACTTC. Translating gives CASSQGGRAAGYF.

This clonotype was observed a handful of times. The rearrangement joins TRBV11-2 to TRBJ2-2; perhaps TRBD2 as D (8 bases). CDR1 SGHAT and CDR2 FQNNGV come from the germline V gene. Trimming removed 8 bases at V and 1 base at J, with 20 bases between. The CDR3 has 17 amino acids. CDR3 residues: CASPTSGGQMNTGELFF. The DNA of the CDR3 is TGTGCCAGCCCAACAAGCGGGGGACAGATGAACACCGGGGAGCTGTTTTTT. The entire variable domain, with the rest obtained from reference TRBV11-2 and TRBJ2-2, is as follows: EAGVAQSPRYKIIEKRQSVAFWCNPISGHATLYWYQQILGQGPKLLIQFQNNGVVDDSQLPKDRFSAERLKGVDSTLKIQPAKLEDSAVYLCASPTSGGQMNTGELFFGEGSRLTVL.

This clonotype turned up a few times. The chain uses TRBV7-6 and TRBJ2-1, with D uncertain. CDR3 length: 14 residues. V gave up 3 bases and J gave up 9 bases, with 15 bases separating them. Germline V CDR1 and CDR2: SGHVS, FNYEAQ. The CDR3 loop is CASSFYRLGGEQFF. The CDR3 DNA reads TGTGCCAGCAGCTTTTATCGACTTGGTGGTGAGCAGTTCTTC.